One and the same sample provided the 10 T cell receptor beta chains below, sequenced in a study of spatial heterogeneity in lung cancer. Regarding time point: sample taken at primary tumor resection. A single record per CDR3 protein comes from TCRdb applying MiXCR to the 5' RACE reads. The sample holds 20,000 to 25,000 distinct CDR3 sequences, 4.5% to 5.5% seen once. The source was PBMCs, collected at surgery. Source of these receptors: a male donor with early-stage non-small cell lung cancer.

In its sample, this clonotype is medium-sized. This rearrangement joins TRBV28 to TRBJ1-1; D may be TRBD1 (5 bases). In germline, CDR1 is MDHEN, CDR2 SYDVKM. This CDR3 comprises 15 residues. Trimming removed 6 bases at V and 0 bases at J, with 14 bases between. CDR3 loop: CASRERGRLNTEAFF. The CDR3 DNA reads TGTGCCAGCAGAGAAAGGGGACGGCTGAACACTGAAGCTTTCTTT.

This clonotype has ten or more counts. The V call is TRBV10-3, the J call TRBJ2-7; no firm D call. Trimming stripped 3 bases from V and 2 bases from J, with 5 bases between. The CDR3 loop spans 12 amino acids. Germline CDR1 ENHRY, CDR2 SYGVKD. CDR3 bases: TGTGCCATCAGTGAATTTGCCTACGAGCAGTACTTC. Encoded protein: CAISEFAYEQYF.

This clonotype was counted many times. The chain uses TRBV27 and TRBJ1-6; 9 nucleotides align to TRBD1. With 6 bases clipped from V and 0 bases from J, the junction kept 12 bases outside the gene matches. From germline, CDR1 is MNHEY and CDR2 SMNVEV (reference sequence). The CDR3 is 19 residues long. The CDR3 DNA follows: TGTGCCAGCAGACCACAGGGGGCCATAAGCGTCTCCTATAATTCACCCCTCCACTTT. Translating gives CASRPQGAISVSYNSPLHF.

This clonotype occurred a few times. This chain connects TRBV20-1 to TRBJ1-4, with D possibly being TRBD1 (5 bases). CDR1 and CDR2 from the germline V gene are DFQATT and SNEGSKA (reference sequence). CDR3 size: 19 residues. V gave up 1 base and J gave up 0 bases, with 21 bases separating them. CDR3 residues: CSARAIPGPDITTNEKLFF. DNA for the CDR3: TGCAGTGCTAGAGCCATCCCGGGACCGGATATCACAACTAATGAAAAACTGTTTTTT.

This clonotype was counted at least ten times. This rearrangement joins TRBV3-1 to TRBJ1-3, with TRBD1 matching over 7 bases. The CDR3 covers 16 residues. Trimming removed 2 bases from V and 3 bases from J; junction bases left unmatched: 7. Germline V gene sequence: CDR1 LGHDT, CDR2 YNNKEL (reference sequence). CDR3 sequence reads: CASSQRRQGGGNTIYF. CDR3 in DNA: TGTGCCAGCAGCCAACGGAGACAGGGCGGTGGAAACACCATATATTTT.

The chain is built from TRBV6-6 and TRBJ2-7; D possibly uses TRBD1 or TRBD2 (5 bases each). The CDR3 has 14 residues. Germline-derived CDR1 and CDR2 are MNHNY and SVGAGI (reference sequence). V dropped 5 bases and J dropped 2 bases, with 13 bases sitting between them. CDR3 residues: CASSEGPTPYEQYF. CDR3 coding DNA: TGTGCCAGCAGTGAGGGACCGACCCCCTACGAGCAGTACTTC.

This clonotype is medium-sized by share. The rearrangement uses TRBV13 and TRBJ2-3, with D unclear. Germline-derived CDR1 and CDR2 are PRHDT and FYEKMQ (reference sequence). The CDR3 has 13 residues. V shed 5 bases and J shed 3 bases, with 9 bases lying between them. CDR3 in DNA: TGTGCCAGCAGCCTCCAGTCAACAGATACGCAGTATTTT. This gives the protein CASSLQSTDTQYF.

This clonotype occurred many times. J is TRBJ2-1 and V is TRBV7-2; 7 bases agree with TRBD2. The CDR3 extends over 14 amino acids. V shed 5 bases and J 8 bases; nucleotides not matched to a gene: 9. From germline, CDR1 is SGHTA and CDR2 FQGNSA. In DNA form, the CDR3 reads TGTGCCAGCAGCCCCCCAGCGGGGCCCTATGAGCAGTTCTTC. This translates into CASSPPAGPYEQFF.

This clonotype was observed many times. CDR3 DNA sequence: TGCGCCAGCAGCTTCTTAGCGGGAACGGATACGCAGTATTTT. Encoded protein: CASSFLAGTDTQYF. The chain links TRBV5-1 to TRBJ2-3; 8 bases line up with TRBD2. The CDR3 sequence is 14 residues long. The trim removed 2 bases at V and 6 bases at J, leaving 5 bases unmatched. The germline CDR1 and CDR2 sequences are SGHRS and YFSETQ.

In its sample, this clonotype was seen many times. The chain links TRBV6-1 to TRBJ2-7, with a tentative D call TRBD1 (6 bases). The ends were cut back, 2 bases at V and 7 bases at J, with 18 bases in the middle. This CDR3 has 15 residues. In germline, CDR1 is MNHNS, CDR2 SASEGT. CDR3 sequence (DNA): TGTGCCAGCAGTGAACCAGGACAGCCGCCTGGTGAGCAGTACTTC. Protein product: CASSEPGQPPGEQYF.